Below, 9 T cell receptor beta chains from the same sample are listed, as sequenced in a study of regulatory T cells in long-lasting Graves disease. Arm-PCR of CDR3 regions and iRepertoire HTBI primers were the basis on which TCR beta libraries were built. TCRdb used MiXCR to reprocess the multiplex PCR reads, holding one entry per CDR3 protein. The repertoire consists of around 450,000 distinct CDR3 sequences, with roughly 21% occurring once and the leading ten covering more than 6%. Noted time point: persistent/refractory GD, antithyroid drugs over 5 years with positive TRAb. PBMC RNA served as the TCR library source. Sequenced here: peripheral blood mononuclear cells (PBMCs), sampled when the disease was refractory, from a patient treated with antithyroid drugs. The receptors originated from a female donor with Graves disease.

The sample holds a few counts of this clonotype. CDR3: CASSSAGTHYSNQPQHF. The CDR3 DNA follows: TGTGCCAGCAGTTCGGCCGGGACACATTACTCCAATCAGCCCCAGCATTTT. The chain is built from TRBV28 and TRBJ1-5; D perhaps matches TRBD1 (6 bases). Germline values: CDR1 MDHEN, CDR2 SYDVKM. The germline V and J ends were trimmed by 4 bases and 3 bases, with 19 bases remaining between them. The CDR3 contains 17 residues.

CDR3 DNA: TGCAGCGTTAGGACTAGCCAGGGAGAGACCCAGTACTTC. Protein sequence: CSVRTSQGETQYF. The chain employs TRBV29-1 and TRBJ2-5; 8 bases map to TRBD2. Germline trimming cut 5 bases from V and 4 bases from J; bases unmatched to any gene: 6. This CDR3 comprises 13 residues. In germline, CDR1 is SQVTM, CDR2 ANQGSEA.

This clonotype was recorded at least ten times. The J gene is TRBJ2-7, the V gene TRBV28; 8 bases line up with TRBD2. CDR1 and CDR2 (germline): MDHEN, SYDVKM. V shed 10 bases, J shed 0 bases, and the junction held 11 bases outside the gene matches. CDR3 size: 15 residues. The CDR3 reads CATTSAGAPSYEQYF. The CDR3 DNA is TGTGCCACAACCTCAGCGGGAGCCCCCTCCTACGAGCAGTACTTC.

There are a few counts of this clonotype. The chain combines TRBV14 with TRBJ2-7; 8 bases are a match to TRBD1. V shed 8 bases and J 5 bases; nucleotides not matched to a gene: 5. There are 12 residues in the CDR3. CDR1 is SGHDN and CDR2 is FVKESK in the germline V gene. The CDR3 loop is CASGRGLDEQYF. The CDR3 DNA sequence: TGTGCCAGCGGCAGGGGGCTCGACGAGCAGTACTTC.

This clonotype was observed a handful of times. The V and J genes are TRBV4-1 and TRBJ2-5; TRBD1 matches at 8 bases. Germline V gene lookup returns CDR1 MGHRA and CDR2 YSYEKL. The trim removed 4 bases at V and 1 base at J, leaving 5 bases unmatched. There are 15 residues in the CDR3. CDR3 DNA: TGCGCCAGCAGCCCGACAGGGGTATTCCAAGAGACCCAGTACTTC. Translating it yields CASSPTGVFQETQYF.

About this clonotype itself: At one end, the junction sequence differs from germline, possibly due to a read error. The chain couples TRBV28 to TRBJ2-2; 8 bases fit TRBD1. CDR1 and CDR2 (germline): MDHEN, SYDVKM. This CDR3 has 15 residues. This CDR3 reads CASSSGGANTWELFF. As DNA, the CDR3 is TGTGCCAGCAGTTCAGGGGGCGCGAACACCTGGGAGCTGTTTTTT.

The genes are TRBV5-1 and TRBJ1-2; TRBD1 aligns across 8 bases. Germline V CDR1 and CDR2: SGHRS, YFSETQ. The CDR3 has 16 residues. V shed 4 bases and J 2 bases; nucleotides not matched to a gene: 10. CDR3 in DNA: TGCGCCAGCAGCCCTCAACCGGGACAGGCCAACTATGGCTACACCTTC. This gives the protein CASSPQPGQANYGYTF.

This clonotype has at least ten counts. The chain is built from TRBV24-1 and TRBJ2-2; D unresolved. The CDR3 spans 14 residues. Looked up from germline, CDR1 is KGHDR and CDR2 is SFDVKD. V gave up 4 bases and J gave up 4 bases, with 9 bases separating them. Here the CDR3 DNA reads TGTGCCACCAGTGAACCTGACCGCACCGGGGAGCTGTTTTTT. Translated: CATSEPDRTGELFF.

This clonotype appeared many times. The genes are TRBV7-9 and TRBJ2-7, with 8 bases matching TRBD1. The J segment lost 4 bases and the V segment lost 6 bases, leaving 8 bases of the junction unmatched. The CDR3 consists of 14 residues. CDR1 and CDR2 from the germline V gene are SEHNR and FQNEAQ (reference sequence). CDR3 in DNA: TGTGCCAGCAGTTCTACAGGGGGTTCATACGAGCAGTACTTC. This codes for CASSSTGGSYEQYF.